This TCR beta chain was identified in a study of shared clonotypes between healthy human individuals. General study results and limits: Approximately 5.1% was the fraction of naive CD4 clonotypes found shared across four donors.

As regards this clone: Its matching antigen is unknown.

Germline V gene lookup returns CDR1 LNHNV and CDR2 YYDKDF (reference sequence). The CDR3 has 16 residues. J was trimmed by 7 bases and V by 2 bases; bases with no gene match: 8. Across several immunoSEQ plates, the genomic DNA of each subset was split evenly. Sequencing used immunoSEQ multiplex PCR; TCRdb keeps in-frame clones, though not all of them. The sample has under 2.5 million clones; around 93% are singletons. This chain links TRBV15 with TRBJ1-2, with 12 bases identical to TRBD1. The sequence was obtained from a young man in good health. Some clones in this sample may be carry-over from other donors' samples. The sequencing sample was made of naive CD4+ T cells from PBMCs. Subset: CD45RA+ positively selected. CDR3 sequence (DNA): TGTGCCACCAGCAGACGTACCGGGACAGGGGGCGGTGGCTACACCTTC. This codes for CATSRRTGTGGGGYTF.